This T cell receptor (beta chain) was identified in a study of blood T cell repertoires in COVID-19. The CDR3 has 14 amino acids. The trim removed 5 bases at V and 8 bases at J, leaving 6 bases unmatched. Germline V gene lookup returns CDR1 MDHEN and CDR2 SYDVKM. The protocol was immunoSEQ multiplex PCR, while the TCRdb copy is restricted to in-frame clones and leaves out a portion. The table shows approximately 250,000 clones, with around 84% occurring only once. Which cohort a participant joined came from the clinical history participants gave. The receptor was isolated from a man aged 25 to 40 with acute COVID-19. The sample consisted of PBMCs or T cells enriched from blood (not recorded which). The V and J genes are TRBV28 and TRBJ2-1; 10 bases agree with TRBD1. As DNA, the CDR3 is TGTGCCAGCAGTCGGGACAGGGGTGGGTATGAGCAGTTCTTC. Encoded protein: CASSRDRGGYEQFF.